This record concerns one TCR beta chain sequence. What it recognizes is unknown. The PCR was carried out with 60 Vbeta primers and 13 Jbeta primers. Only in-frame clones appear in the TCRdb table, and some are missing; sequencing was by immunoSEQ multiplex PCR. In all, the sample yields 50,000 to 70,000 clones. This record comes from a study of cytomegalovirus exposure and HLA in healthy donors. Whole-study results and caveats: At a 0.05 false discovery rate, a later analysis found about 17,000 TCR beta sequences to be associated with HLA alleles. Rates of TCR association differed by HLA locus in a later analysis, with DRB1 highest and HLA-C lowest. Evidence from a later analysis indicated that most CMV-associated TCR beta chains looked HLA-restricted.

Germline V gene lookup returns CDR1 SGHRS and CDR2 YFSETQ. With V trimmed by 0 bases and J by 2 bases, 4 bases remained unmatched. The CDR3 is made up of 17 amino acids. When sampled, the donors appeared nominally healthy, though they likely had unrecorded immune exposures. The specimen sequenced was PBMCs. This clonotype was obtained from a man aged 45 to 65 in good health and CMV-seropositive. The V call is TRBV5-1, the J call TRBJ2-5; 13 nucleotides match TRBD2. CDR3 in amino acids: CASSLGQLAGGQETQYF. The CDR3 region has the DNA TGCGCCAGCAGCTTGGGACAACTAGCGGGAGGGCAAGAGACCCAGTACTTC.